This TCR beta chain was sequenced during a study of shared clonotypes between healthy human individuals. The authors ran the assay at deep level. Assay used: immunoSEQ multiplex PCR; TCRdb lists only in-frame clones, some missing. This sample has under 600,000 clones, with 70% to 80% found just once. The material sequenced was PBMCs. The clonotype originates from a woman aged 40 to 55 in good health. Some clones in this sample may be carry-over from other donors' samples.

Written as DNA, the CDR3 is TGCGCCAGCAGCTTGGCCGGGGGAGAGGACACTGAAGCTTTCTTT. Its protein product is CASSLAGGEDTEAFF. The chain has TRBV5-1 and TRBJ1-1, with a weak D call TRBD1 (5 bases). Trimming took off 0 bases at V and 3 bases at J, with 12 bases between the two ends. Germline-derived CDR1 and CDR2 are SGHRS and YFSETQ. CDR3 length equals 15 residues.